This entry features one TCR beta chain sequence. Its antigen is unknown. No quality values exist for individual bases; no much larger clone is one base distant. The data were taken from a study of blood T cell repertoires in COVID-19 (dated by TCRdb to the early 2020s). For the wider study: Collaborator samples came from the United States, Italy and Spain and covered acute and convalescent phases of COVID-19. The prospective study material was composed of cDNA or gDNA derived from T cells, B-cell-depleted T cells, or PBMCs. Deeply sampled blood TCRbeta repertoires from subjects exposed to, actively infected with, or recovered from COVID-19 were included in the dataset. The repertoires were released in a freely available public database intended as a resource for research on the immune response to SARS-CoV-2. The samples were drawn from the first 160 participants of the ongoing ImmuneRACE study and from some 1,300 subjects provided by 6 global collaborators. Sample metadata almost always included a de-identified subject ID, COVID-19 status, age in years and sex. Where available, HLA class I and class II types were obtained from metadata supplied by the sample provider rather than from assay-based typing. Results the study describes overall, beyond this receptor: The amount of clinical and demographic metadata varied by source and participant and was provided uncurated.

V is reduced by 3 bases and J by 6 bases, leaving a spacing of 12 bases between them. Counted from cysteine to phenylalanine, this CDR3 has 15 amino acids. The CDR3 DNA has 45 bases and is translated from base 1. The CDR1 and CDR2 encoded by the germline V gene (reference sequence) are SEHNR and FQNEAQ. TCRbeta CDR3 regions were amplified from genomic DNA by means of the immunoSEQ Assay, a bias-controlled multiplex PCR. As for how the authors treated the data: Nucleated cell counts per sample were estimated from amplification of reference gene primers within the assay. Sequence reads were collapsed and filtered to measure the absolute abundance of every unique TCRbeta CDR3 rearrangement. For each sample, productive Simpson clonality was calculated as the square root of Simpson's diversity index across productive rearrangements. TCRdb took over this immuneACCESS table, retaining in-frame rearrangements with V and J assigned. Such tables are incomplete; in checked studies, under half of the missing clones stem from an unresolved V gene, and the remainder is unexplained. From that table come the V and J calls and clone size; the DNA was used to work out D and trimming. The sample table shows roughly 5,600 clones, and 84% are seen once. The ten largest clones add up to 10% to 15% of the sample.

Whole blood was collected in K2EDTA tubes by collaborating institutions according to the institutions' own protocols. For TCRbeta analysis, collaborator samples were shipped as frozen whole blood, as isolated PBMCs, or as DNA extracted from either sample type. The sample consisted of peripheral blood. The V and J segments used are TRBV7-9 and TRBJ1-6, and possibly TRBD1, on 6 matching bases. This receptor was identified in a human donor in a cohort sampled during active COVID-19. The nucleotides read TGTGCCAGCAGCTTCCAGGACAGTACTAATTCACCCCTCCACTTT. Protein translation: CASSFQDSTNSPLHF. This CDR3, with the reference TRBV7-9 and TRBJ1-6 proteins standing in past its ends, gives the full variable domain DTGVSQNPRHKITKRGQNVTFRCDPISEHNRLYWYRQTLGQGPEFLTYFQNEAQLEKSRLLSDRFSAERPKGSFSTLEIQRTEQGDSAMYLCASSFQDSTNSPLHFGNGTRLTVT.